Sequencing of this T cell receptor (beta chain) was carried out in a study of regulatory T cells in long-lasting Graves disease. Time point defined: persistent/refractory GD, antithyroid drugs over 5 years with positive TRAb. The authors made the TCR library using RNA they extracted from PBMCs. Sequencing libraries for TCR beta were prepared with iRepertoire HTBI primers and Arm-PCR of CDR3 regions. TCRdb passed the multiplex PCR reads through MiXCR, listing each CDR3 protein once. Seen here are around 450,000 distinct CDR3 sequences, about a fifth observed once, and the top ten hold around 7%. Study observations and caveats: Results may be inaccurate due to the small sample size. Thyroid tissue went unstudied; only peripheral blood was examined. The study found TRBV28, TRBJ1-2 and TRBJ2-5 favored in persistent disease.

This clonotype was seen only a few times. Its antigen is unknown. The junction had 9 bases not matched to a gene; V was cut back by 1 base and J by 5 bases. The CDR3 sequence is 16 residues long. Germline CDR1 is LGHNA and CDR2 is YNFKEQ. The input for sequencing was peripheral blood mononuclear cells (PBMCs), taken when the disease was refractory, from a patient treated with antithyroid drugs. The V gene is TRBV4-2, the J gene TRBJ2-7; 9 nucleotides line up with TRBD1. The clonotype comes from a female donor with Graves disease. In nucleotides, the CDR3 is TGTGCCAGCAGCCAAGTAGGGACAGGGCTTCGGAACGAGCAGTACTTC. The encoded protein is CASSQVGTGLRNEQYF.